This T cell receptor (beta chain) was identified during a study of T-cell memory formation after mild COVID-19. Regarding the study as a whole: Clones contracting across day 15 to 85 had a balanced CD4/CD8 profile; later expanding clones leaned CD4+. Proof of SARS-CoV-2 specificity was absent for the second-wave clones that crested on day 37.

As for this clonotype: The target antigen is unknown.

The CDR3 runs to 13 residues. CDR1 and CDR2 (germline): LNHDA, SQIVND (reference sequence). V was cut by 4 bases and J by 4 bases, with 9 bases left in between. TCRalpha and TCRbeta libraries used 5'RACE with constant-segment primers and UMIs. MiXCR, applied by TCRdb to the 5' RACE reads, yields one record per CDR3 protein. The sample consists of hundreds of thousands of distinct CDR3 sequences, roughly 24% of them appearing once. This TCR was sampled from an adult woman who had mild COVID-19 (a few samples of this study predate the infection). Cell type and time point are not known. The sequenced material came from PBMCs or a T cell subset sorted from them (not recorded which). V and J are TRBV19 and TRBJ2-3, with D tentatively TRBD2 (5 bases). The CDR3 loop reads CASSSRRADTQYF. The CDR3 nucleotides read TGTGCCAGTAGTAGCAGGCGGGCAGATACGCAGTATTTT.